Following are 18 T cell receptor beta chains from one sample sequenced in a study of blood T cells in healthy people across ages. Next came a second PCR, run for about 7 to 12 cycles, which used a sample-barcoded 5' primer along with a J-beta primer mix. From the 5' RACE reads, TCRdb called clonotypes with MiXCR, one entry per CDR3 protein. There are roughly 1.5 million distinct CDR3 sequences in the sample; roughly two fifths occur only once, and roughly 3.7% lies in the top ten. Material: blood. The receptors come from a woman under 30 in good health.

The chain couples TRBV6-9 to TRBJ1-2; TRBD1 is a possible D gene (6 bases). V was trimmed by 9 bases and J by 0 bases, leaving 14 bases between them. This CDR3 is 14 amino acids long. CDR1 is MNHGY, CDR2 SVAAGI, per germline. In DNA, the CDR3 is TGTGCCAGACCGAGGGGGAACCCTAACTATGGCTACACCTTC. It encodes CARPRGNPNYGYTF.

Regarding this clonotype: One end of the junction does not line up with germline, which may come from a read error. The V and J genes are TRBV7-2 and TRBJ2-1, with TRBD2 identical over 7 bases. This CDR3 contains 15 residues. Germline CDR1 is SGHTA and CDR2 is FQGNSA. CDR3 sequence: CAGSFQRGLYNEQFF. CDR3 DNA: TGTGCCGGCAGCTTTCAGCGGGGATTATACAATGAGCAGTTCTTC.

This clonotype was seen only a few times. The gene calls are TRBV13 and TRBJ2-1; maybe TRBD1 (5 bases). The CDR3 runs 14 residues. V was clipped by 4 bases and J by 5 bases, with 12 bases between them. Germline V lookup: CDR1 PRHDT, CDR2 FYEKMQ (reference sequence). The CDR3 is CASSSKGFNNEQFF. Written as DNA, the CDR3 is TGTGCCAGCAGCTCCAAGGGGTTTAACAATGAGCAGTTCTTC.

The chain employs TRBV19 and TRBJ2-7; TRBD2 matches at 13 bases. CDR1 is LNHDA, CDR2 SQIVND, per germline (reference sequence). V trimming: 4 bases; J trimming: 3 bases; junction bases outside the gene matches: 6. This CDR3 has 16 residues. The chain's CDR3 is CASSRDRLAGGYEQYF. In nucleotides, the CDR3 is TGTGCCAGTAGTAGGGACCGACTAGCGGGGGGCTACGAGCAGTACTTC. The whole variable domain, filled in from reference TRBV19 and TRBJ2-7, reads DGGITQSPKYLFRKEGQNVTLSCEQNLNHDAMYWYRQDPGQGLRLIYYSQIVNDFQKGDIAEGYSVSREKKESFPLTVTSAQKNPTAFYLCASSRDRLAGGYEQYFGPGTRLTVT.

The V call is TRBV18, the J call TRBJ1-5; the D is unclear. The CDR3 consists of 14 residues. Germline CDR1 is KGHSH and CDR2 is LQKENI. V lost 3 bases to trimming and J lost 4 bases, with 10 bases between them. The CDR3 spells CASSPGIANQPQHF. CDR3 DNA: TGTGCCAGCTCACCTGGGATAGCGAATCAGCCCCAGCATTTT.

This clonotype appeared a few times. V is TRBV20-1 and J is TRBJ1-2; D is perhaps TRBD1 (5 bases). The CDR3 covers 12 residues. CDR1 is DFQATT and CDR2 is SNEGSKA in the germline V gene (reference sequence). With 4 bases removed from V and 6 bases from J, the gap between germline ends came to 12 bases. CDR3: CSAIPGMDGYTF. The CDR3 DNA sequence: TGCAGTGCTATCCCAGGGATGGATGGCTACACCTTC.

This clonotype occurred many times. The chain carries TRBV4-3 and TRBJ1-2, with D possibly TRBD1 on 6 matching bases. Per germline, CDR1 LGHNA and CDR2 YSLEER. V lost 4 bases and J 6 bases, leaving 9 bases between the germline ends. The CDR3 is 12 amino acids. Here the CDR3 reads CASSLSGDGYTF. The CDR3 region has the DNA TGCGCCAGCAGCCTTTCAGGGGATGGCTACACCTTC.

This chain uses TRBV4-1 with TRBJ2-1; D is unclear. This CDR3 is 16 amino acids long. V was pared by 1 base and J by 2 bases, with 12 bases between. CDR1 is MGHRA, CDR2 YSYEKL, per germline. DNA of the CDR3: TGCGCCAGCAGCCAAGCGAGGAGAAGGGCCTACAATGAGCAGTTCTTC. It yields the protein CASSQARRRAYNEQFF.

The gene calls are TRBV5-1 and TRBJ2-3; D unresolved. V was pared by 3 bases and J by 6 bases, with 17 bases between. This CDR3 comprises 15 residues. The germline V gene has CDR1 SGHRS and CDR2 YFSETQ. In DNA form, the CDR3 reads TGCGCCAGCAGCTGGCAATCGGAGAGTGCGGATACGCAGTATTTT. This encodes CASSWQSESADTQYF. Looking up the rest from reference TRBV5-1 and TRBJ2-3 gives the full variable domain: KAGVTQTPRYLIKTRGQQVTLSCSPISGHRSVSWYQQTPGQGLQFLFEYFSETQRNKGNFPGRFSGRQFSNSRSEMNVSTLELGDSALYLCASSWQSESADTQYFGPGTRLTVL.

This clonotype was found many times. This chain uses TRBV7-8 with TRBJ1-5; D not certain. From germline, CDR1 is SGHVS and CDR2 FQNEAQ. The CDR3 sequence is 14 residues long. The ends were cut back, 6 bases at V and 4 bases at J, with 13 bases in the middle. Here the CDR3 reads CASSLVVGNQPQHF. The CDR3 DNA reads as TGTGCCAGCAGTTTGGTGGTTGGTAATCAGCCCCAGCATTTT.

J is TRBJ1-2 and V is TRBV20-1, with D perhaps TRBD1 (6 bases). V lost 3 bases, J lost 13 bases, and 21 bases lay in between. CDR1 and CDR2 from the germline V gene are DFQATT and SNEGSKA (reference sequence). The CDR3 covers 13 residues. This chain's CDR3 is CSARIPGAISCTF. CDR3 in DNA: TGCAGTGCTAGGATACCGGGGGCAATAAGTTGCACCTTC.

This clonotype occurred a few times. V usage is TRBV20-1 and J usage is TRBJ2-3; 8 nucleotides match TRBD1. The CDR3 consists of 14 residues. With 4 bases clipped from V and 3 bases from J, the junction kept 6 bases outside the gene matches. CDR1 and CDR2 (germline): DFQATT, SNEGSKA (reference sequence). The CDR3 nucleotides are TGCAGTGCTACGAGGCAGGGGGCGACAGATACGCAGTATTTT. This sequence encodes CSATRQGATDTQYF.

To note about this clonotype: This CDR3 fails to terminate in the conserved phenylalanine or tryptophan, so it likely reflects a read error. The V gene is TRBV11-1, the J gene TRBJ2-3; 10 positions agree with TRBD2. J gave up 2 bases and V 4 bases, and 6 bases lay outside the gene matches. Germline CDR1 and CDR2: SGHAT and FQDESV (reference sequence). CDR3 length equals 16 residues. This CDR3 is CASSSSGLADTDTQYS. CDR3 nucleotides: TGTGCCAGCAGCTCAAGTGGACTAGCGGACACAGATACGCAGTATTCT.

The chain joins TRBV7-2 to TRBJ2-1, with D perhaps TRBD1 (6 bases). V dropped 4 bases and J dropped 3 bases, with 13 bases sitting between them. Looked up from germline, CDR1 is SGHTA and CDR2 is FQGNSA. This CDR3 has 15 amino acids. The CDR3 is CASSSQGLLYNEQFF. CDR3 sequence (DNA): TGTGCCAGCAGCTCGCAGGGGCTCCTCTACAATGAGCAGTTCTTC. The variable domain in full, completed from reference TRBV7-2 and TRBJ2-1, reads GAGVSQSPSNKVTEKGKDVELRCDPISGHTALYWYRQSLGQGLEFLIYFQGNSAPDKSGLPSDRFSAERTGGSVSTLTIQRTQQEDSAVYLCASSSQGLLYNEQFFGPGTRLTVL.

This rearrangement joins TRBV4-3 to TRBJ1-1; D is perhaps TRBD1 (6 bases). V lost 4 bases to trimming and J lost 11 bases, with 20 bases between them. CDR1 and CDR2 from the germline V gene are LGHNA and YSLEER. This CDR3 comprises 14 residues. CDR3 DNA: TGCGCCAGCAGCCCAGCCCTAGACAGGAGATCCGCTTTCTTT. Translating it yields CASSPALDRRSAFF.

This clonotype came up a few times. This chain connects TRBV3-1 to TRBJ2-7, with D unresolved. Germline CDR1 is LGHDT and CDR2 is YNNKEL (reference sequence). Trimming shortened V by 5 bases and J by 7 bases, and 18 bases separated the two germline ends. CDR3 length: 14 amino acids. The CDR3 is CASSSHAAQGEQYF. CDR3 DNA sequence: TGTGCCAGCAGCTCTCATGCGGCTCAAGGGGAGCAGTACTTC.

The CDR3 protein is CASSQDLAGGLGEQFF. In nucleotides, the CDR3 is TGTGCCAGCAGCCAAGATCTGGCGGGGGGGCTGGGTGAGCAGTTCTTC. This chain joins TRBV3-1 and TRBJ2-1, with 9 nucleotides matching TRBD2. The germline CDR1 and CDR2 sequences are LGHDT and YNNKEL (reference sequence). Unmatched junction bases numbered 9, after V lost 0 bases and J lost 9 bases. This CDR3 has 16 residues.

This clonotype was counted only a few times. The gene calls are TRBV24-1 and TRBJ2-1, with D tentatively TRBD1 (6 bases). V was trimmed by 5 bases and J by 3 bases, leaving 13 bases between them. The length of the CDR3 is 15 residues. Germline V gene sequence: CDR1 KGHDR, CDR2 SFDVKD. The CDR3 coding sequence is TGTGCCACCAGTGGGCTGGGACAATTCTACAATGAGCAGTTCTTC. Translating it yields CATSGLGQFYNEQFF.